Following are 22 T cell receptor beta chains from one sample sequenced in a study of blood T cell repertoires in COVID-19. TCRdb keeps only in-frame clones here, not all; method: immunoSEQ multiplex PCR. The table includes 50,000 to 75,000 clones, about 90% detected once. Sequenced material: peripheral blood. Receptors originate from a man aged 60 to 69 with acute or convalescent COVID-19.

The chain uses TRBV12-3 or TRBV12-4 and TRBJ1-1; D is unresolved. The CDR3 has 12 residues. V was trimmed by 4 bases and J by 8 bases, leaving 11 bases between them. The DNA for the CDR3 is TGTGCCAGCAGTTCCGGGTCTTTAGAAGCTTTCTTT. Translation: CASSSGSLEAFF.

This rearrangement joins TRBV15 to TRBJ1-2, with TRBD1 matching over 7 bases. The CDR3 length is 16 residues. The J segment lost 2 bases and the V segment lost 0 bases, leaving 6 bases of the junction unmatched. Germline CDR1 reads LNHNV; CDR2 reads YYDKDF (reference sequence). This chain's CDR3 is CATSRDPTGKNYGYTF. CDR3 nucleotide sequence: TGTGCCACCAGCAGAGATCCGACAGGGAAGAACTATGGCTACACCTTC.

CDR3 residues: CASSSLAGSYEQYF. The CDR3 DNA reads as TGTGCCAGCAGTTCCCTAGCGGGGTCCTACGAGCAGTACTTC. V and J are TRBV6-2 or TRBV6-3 and TRBJ2-7; the match to TRBD2 covers 9 bases. CDR1 and CDR2 from the germline V gene are MNHEY and SVGEGT. J was trimmed by 1 base and V by 4 bases; bases with no gene match: 2. The CDR3 is 14 residues long.

V is TRBV7-9 and J is TRBJ2-1; a possible D gene is TRBD1 (5 bases). The CDR3 runs to 13 residues. Trimming pared 5 bases from V and 5 bases from J, leaving 10 bases between. Germline CDR1 reads SEHNR; CDR2 reads FQNEAQ (reference sequence). The CDR3: CASSPDSDNEQFF. CDR3 in DNA: TGTGCCAGCAGCCCCGACAGCGACAATGAGCAGTTCTTC.

The V gene is TRBV7-7, the J gene TRBJ2-3; 8 nucleotides agree with TRBD2. CDR1 is SSHAT, CDR2 FNYEAQ, per germline (reference sequence). The CDR3 spans 15 residues. The J segment lost 1 base and the V segment lost 0 bases, leaving 0 bases of the junction unmatched. The CDR3 reads CASSLAAGGTDTQYF. Written as DNA, the CDR3 is TGTGCCAGCAGCTTAGCAGCGGGGGGCACAGATACGCAGTATTTT.

The chain combines TRBV10-2 with TRBJ2-1; D might be TRBD2 (6 bases). This CDR3 contains 19 residues. In germline, CDR1 is WSHSY, CDR2 SAAADI. V was clipped by 2 bases and J by 4 bases, with 24 bases between them. CDR3 DNA: TGCGCCAGCAGTGAGGACATATCGATTGGGCGGGGACTTTACAATGAGCAGTTCTTC. Its translation is CASSEDISIGRGLYNEQFF.

The rearrangement uses TRBV6-6 and TRBJ1-4; 7 bases match TRBD1. This CDR3 is 15 amino acids long. Germline CDR1 and CDR2: MNHNY and SVGAGI (reference sequence). V shed 7 bases and J 0 bases; nucleotides not matched to a gene: 5. CDR3 protein: CASTGGDATNEKLFF. The CDR3 DNA reads TGTGCCAGCACAGGGGGTGACGCAACTAATGAAAAACTGTTTTTT.

This rearrangement joins TRBV5-5 to TRBJ2-7; D not resolved. Germline V gene sequence: CDR1 SGHKS, CDR2 YYEKEE (reference sequence). V was trimmed by 6 bases and J by 3 bases, leaving 16 bases between them. This CDR3 contains 14 residues. The CDR3 sequence: CASKPTQSLYEQYF. The CDR3 DNA is TGTGCCAGCAAACCCACACAATCCCTCTACGAGCAGTACTTC.

The chain recombines TRBV6-5 with TRBJ1-2; 9 nucleotides match TRBD1. V shed 8 bases and J 7 bases; nucleotides not matched to a gene: 5. CDR3 length equals 12 residues. The germline gives CDR1 MNHEY, CDR2 SVGAGI. This CDR3 reads CASLQGAFGYTF. The DNA for the CDR3 is TGTGCCAGCCTACAGGGGGCCTTTGGCTACACCTTC.

The V call is TRBV3-1 (or the pseudogene TRBV3-2), the J call TRBJ2-7; unclear D gene. Trimming removed 0 bases at V and 7 bases at J, with 4 bases between. In germline, CDR1 is LGHDT, CDR2 YNNKEL (reference sequence). The length of the CDR3 is 11 residues. The CDR3 nucleotides are TGTGCCAGCAGCCAAGATCGGGAGCAGTACTTC. This sequence encodes CASSQDREQYF.

This clone was seen a single time. J is TRBJ2-2 and V is TRBV7-3, with TRBD2 matching over 8 bases. Germline lookup yields CDR1 SGHTA and CDR2 FQGTGA. This CDR3 has 16 amino acids. Trimming cost V 5 bases and J 4 bases; bases outside gene matches: 9. The CDR3 here is CASSTLAGPFTGELFF. CDR3 bases: TGTGCCAGCAGCACCCTAGCGGGCCCTTTCACCGGGGAGCTGTTTTTT. Together with reference TRBV7-3 and TRBJ2-2, the CDR3 gives the full variable domain: GAGVSQTPSNKVTEKGKYVELRCDPISGHTALYWYRQSLGQGPEFLIYFQGTGAADDSGLPNDRFFAVRPEGSVSTLKIQRTERGDSAVYLCASSTLAGPFTGELFFGEGSRLTVL.

The chain recombines TRBV9 with TRBJ1-2; D may be TRBD1 (6 bases). V was clipped by 5 bases and J by 0 bases, with 8 bases between them. The CDR3 extends over 13 amino acids. Per the germline V gene, CDR1 is SGDLS and CDR2 is YYNGEE. The CDR3, as DNA: TGTGCCAGCAGAGCAGGGGCTAACTATGGCTACACCTTC. Residues: CASRAGANYGYTF.

The rearrangement links TRBV30 to TRBJ2-7, with 8 bases identical to TRBD1. This CDR3 has 14 residues. Germline V gene sequence: CDR1 GTSNPN, CDR2 SVGIG (reference sequence). The ends lost 2 bases at V and 3 bases at J; junction bases unmatched: 6. DNA of the CDR3: TGTGCCTGGAGTCCGGGACAGGCTCTCTACGAGCAGTACTTC. This translates into CAWSPGQALYEQYF. Filled out from reference TRBV30 and TRBJ2-7, the complete variable domain reads SQTIHQWPATLVQPVGSPLSLECTVEGTSNPNLYWYRQAAGRGLQLLFYSVGIGQISSEVPQNLSASRPQDRQFILSSKKLLLSDSGFYLCAWSPGQALYEQYFGPGTRLTVT.

This clone was detected only a few times. A junction boundary mismatches the germline segment, possibly from a read error. The rearrangement links TRBV4-3 to TRBJ1-3, with TRBD1 matching over 7 bases. CDR3 length: 12 amino acids. CDR1 and CDR2 (germline): LGHNA, YSLEER. The CDR3 DNA follows: TGCGCCAGCAGCCAGGACAGGACAGCCCTCGTTTTT. Amino acids: CASSQDRTALVF.

The CDR3 DNA sequence: TGTGCCAGCAGTCACAGGGCTGGAGAGCAGTTCTTC. Translating it yields CASSHRAGEQFF. This chain joins TRBV12-3 or TRBV12-4 and TRBJ2-1, with D maybe TRBD1 (6 bases). Trimming took 5 bases from V and 10 from J, leaving 12 bases between them. CDR3 length: 12 amino acids.

The genes are TRBV5-4 and TRBJ1-4, with D perhaps TRBD1 (5 bases). The CDR3 spans 15 residues. Trimming took off 1 base at V and 4 bases at J, with 11 bases between the two ends. Germline CDR1 and CDR2: SGHNT and YYREEE (reference sequence). CDR3 protein: CASSLSTAGNEKLFF. In DNA, the CDR3 is TGTGCCAGCAGCTTGTCGACAGCGGGTAATGAAAAACTGTTTTTT.

This clone was found once. The V gene is TRBV19, the J gene TRBJ2-7; D perhaps matches TRBD1 (5 bases). The V gene's germline CDR1 is LNHDA and CDR2 SQIVND (reference sequence). This CDR3 is built from 16 residues. V was pared by 3 bases and J by 1 base, with 16 bases between. As DNA, the CDR3 is TGTGCCAGTAGTATTGCGGCAGGGAAGCTTTCCTACGAGCAGTACTTC. Translated, it gives CASSIAAGKLSYEQYF.

J is TRBJ1-6 and V is TRBV5-6; D perhaps matches TRBD1 (5 bases). Germline V gene lookup returns CDR1 SGHDT and CDR2 YYEEEE. The length of the CDR3 is 15 residues. V lost 1 base and J lost 5, with 10 bases in between. CDR3 DNA sequence: TGTGCCAGCAGCTTGCTGGGACTGAATAATTCACCCCTCCACTTT. Translated: CASSLLGLNNSPLHF.

The chain is built from TRBV28 and TRBJ1-5; 7 bases agree with TRBD1. V was clipped by 3 bases and J by 7 bases; unmatched bases: 0. The length of the CDR3 is 12 residues. Germline V CDR1 and CDR2: MDHEN, SYDVKM. CDR3 amino acids: CASSLTGQPQHF. The CDR3 DNA is TGTGCCAGCAGTTTGACAGGGCAGCCCCAGCATTTT.

The V call is TRBV19, the J call TRBJ2-5; D may be TRBD2 (7 bases). CDR3 size: 12 residues. V was pared by 8 bases and J by 7 bases, with 14 bases between. In germline, CDR1 is LNHDA, CDR2 SQIVND (reference sequence). DNA for the CDR3: TGTGCCAGTGTAGGGGGGGGCGGGACCCAGTACTTC. Encoded protein: CASVGGGGTQYF. The full variable domain, its missing parts supplied by reference TRBV19 and TRBJ2-5, is DGGITQSPKYLFRKEGQNVTLSCEQNLNHDAMYWYRQDPGQGLRLIYYSQIVNDFQKGDIAEGYSVSREKKESFPLTVTSAQKNPTAFYLCASVGGGGTQYFGPGTRLLVL.

The gene calls are TRBV10-3 and TRBJ2-5; 8 positions match TRBD1. CDR1 is ENHRY and CDR2 is SYGVKD in the germline V gene. CDR3 length: 14 residues. V gave up 3 bases and J gave up 4 bases; unmatched junction bases: 4. The CDR3 loop is CAISDGTGRETQYF. The DNA for the CDR3 is TGTGCCATCAGTGATGGGACAGGCCGAGAGACCCAGTACTTC.

CDR3 sequence: CASSAPGQGLGADTQYF. The CDR3 nucleotides read TGTGCCAGCAGTGCCCCGGGACAGGGTCTCGGCGCAGATACGCAGTATTTT. The rearrangement uses TRBV6-1 and TRBJ2-3; 9 positions match TRBD1. Unmatched junction bases numbered 12, after V lost 4 bases and J lost 4 bases. The length of the CDR3 is 17 residues. Germline loops: CDR1 MNHNS, CDR2 SASEGT.